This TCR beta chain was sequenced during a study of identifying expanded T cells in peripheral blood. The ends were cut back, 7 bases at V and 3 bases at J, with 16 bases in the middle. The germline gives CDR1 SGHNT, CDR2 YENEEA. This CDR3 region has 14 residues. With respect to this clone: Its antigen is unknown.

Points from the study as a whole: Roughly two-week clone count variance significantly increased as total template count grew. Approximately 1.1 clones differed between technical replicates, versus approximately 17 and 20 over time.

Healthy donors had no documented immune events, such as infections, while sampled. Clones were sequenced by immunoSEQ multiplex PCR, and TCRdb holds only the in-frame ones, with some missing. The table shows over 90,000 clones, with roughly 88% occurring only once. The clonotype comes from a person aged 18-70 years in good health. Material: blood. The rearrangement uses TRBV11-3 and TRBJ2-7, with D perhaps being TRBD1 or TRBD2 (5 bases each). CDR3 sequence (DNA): TGTGCCAGCACCGTGCCGGGGCTTAGCTACGAGCAGTACTTC. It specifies CASTVPGLSYEQYF.